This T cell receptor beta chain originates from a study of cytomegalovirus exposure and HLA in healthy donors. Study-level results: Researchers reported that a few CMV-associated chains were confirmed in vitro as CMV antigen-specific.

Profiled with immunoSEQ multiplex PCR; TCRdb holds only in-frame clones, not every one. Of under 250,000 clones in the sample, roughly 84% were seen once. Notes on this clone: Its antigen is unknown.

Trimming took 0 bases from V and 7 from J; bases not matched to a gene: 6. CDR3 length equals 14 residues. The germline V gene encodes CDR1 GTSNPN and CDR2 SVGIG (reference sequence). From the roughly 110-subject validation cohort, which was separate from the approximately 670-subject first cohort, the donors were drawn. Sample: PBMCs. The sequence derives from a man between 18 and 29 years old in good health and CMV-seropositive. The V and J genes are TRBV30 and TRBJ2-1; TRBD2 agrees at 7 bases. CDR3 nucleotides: TGTGCCTGGAGTGTAAAAGCGGGAATGAATGAGCAGTTCTTC. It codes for CAWSVKAGMNEQFF.